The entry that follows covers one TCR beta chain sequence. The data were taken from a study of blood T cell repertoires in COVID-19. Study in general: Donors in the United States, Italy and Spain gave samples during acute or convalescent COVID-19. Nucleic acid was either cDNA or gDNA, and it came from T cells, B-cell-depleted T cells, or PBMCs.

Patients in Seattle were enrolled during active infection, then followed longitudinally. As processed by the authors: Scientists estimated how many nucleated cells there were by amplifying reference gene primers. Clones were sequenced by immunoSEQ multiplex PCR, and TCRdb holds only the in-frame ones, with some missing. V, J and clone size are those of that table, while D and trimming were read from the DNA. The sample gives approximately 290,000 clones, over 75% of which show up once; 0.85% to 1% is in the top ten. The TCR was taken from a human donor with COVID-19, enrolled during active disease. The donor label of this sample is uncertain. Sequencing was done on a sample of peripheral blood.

The CDR3 coding sequence is TGTGCCAGCAGTTTAAGGGGTGCAGCGCAGCCCCAGCATTTT. Protein sequence: CASSLRGAAQPQHF. This rearrangement joins TRBV28 to TRBJ1-5, with TRBD1 as a possible D gene (5 bases). Trimming pared 2 bases from V and 7 bases from J, leaving 12 bases between. CDR1 is MDHEN, CDR2 SYDVKM, per germline. The CDR3 length is 14 residues.